Presented here are 26 T cell receptor beta chains from one specimen sequenced in a study of blood T cell repertoires in COVID-19. Sequenced by immunoSEQ multiplex PCR; TCRdb stores in-frame clones only, minus some. The profile shows about 300,000 clones, about nine tenths of them singletons. The sequenced material came from PBMCs or T cells enriched from blood (not recorded which). The receptors shown here come from a man aged 25 to 45 who had recovered from COVID-19.

The rearrangement joins TRBV6-6 to TRBJ1-4; TRBD1 might be the D (6 bases). Trimming took off 5 bases at V and 5 bases at J, with 12 bases between the two ends. This CDR3 is built from 14 residues. Germline V gene sequence: CDR1 MNHNY, CDR2 SVGAGI (reference sequence). Here the CDR3 DNA reads TGTGCCAGCAGTCCGGGAGGGGGGAATGAAAAACTGTTTTTT. It codes for CASSPGGGNEKLFF.

This clone was seen a single time. The gene calls are TRBV25-1 and TRBJ2-1; D gene unclear. Germline V gives CDR1 MGHDK, CDR2 SYGVNS. This CDR3 comprises 14 residues. Trimming removed 1 base at V and 8 bases at J, with 12 bases between. CDR3 amino acids: CASSELTRRDEQFF. The CDR3 bases are TGTGCCAGCAGTGAATTAACTCGCCGCGATGAGCAGTTCTTC.

The CDR3 nucleotides read TGTGCCACCGCGACATGGGCCGGCTACACCTTC. Translating it yields CATATWAGYTF. The V and J genes are TRBV6-5 and TRBJ1-2; D remains unclear. V lost 10 bases to trimming and J lost 8 bases, with 14 bases between them. CDR1 is MNHEY, CDR2 SVGAGI, per germline. This CDR3 has 11 amino acids.

This sequence joins TRBV20-1 and TRBJ2-5; TRBD1 agrees at 7 bases. Germline loops: CDR1 DFQATT, CDR2 SNEGSKA (reference sequence). V was clipped by 7 bases and J by 13 bases; unmatched bases: 12. This CDR3 spans 11 amino acids. CDR3 in amino acids: CSVDLRDSVYF. CDR3 bases: TGCAGTGTAGACCTCCGGGACAGCGTGTACTTC.

This clone was picked up a small number of times. The chain employs TRBV7-9 and TRBJ2-5; TRBD1 agrees at 9 bases. CDR1 and CDR2 from the germline V gene are SEHNR and FQNEAQ (reference sequence). The CDR3 runs 14 residues. V dropped 0 bases and J dropped 9; count of bases not matched to a gene: 5. CDR3 region: CASSLAGQGSAQYF. In nucleotides, the CDR3 is TGTGCCAGCAGCTTAGCGGGACAGGGTTCGGCCCAGTACTTC.

The chain joins TRBV18 to TRBJ1-2, with D possibly matching TRBD1 (6 bases). With 5 bases removed from V and 7 bases from J, the gap between germline ends came to 23 bases. This CDR3 is 16 amino acids long. Germline-derived CDR1 and CDR2 are KGHSH and LQKENI. The chain's CDR3 is CASSSQTGYQGSGYTF. Written as DNA, the CDR3 is TGTGCCAGCTCATCTCAGACAGGTTACCAAGGATCTGGCTACACCTTC.

The rearrangement joins TRBV4-1 to TRBJ2-4; 7 nucleotides align to TRBD1. CDR3 size: 14 residues. CDR1 is MGHRA and CDR2 is YSYEKL in the germline V gene. The V gene end was trimmed by 1 base and the J gene end by 3 bases; junction bases not matched to a gene: 0. CDR3 sequence reads: CASSQGDSKNIQYF. CDR3 in DNA: TGCGCCAGCAGCCAAGGGGACAGCAAAAACATTCAGTACTTC.

The V and J genes are TRBV5-1 and TRBJ2-7; 7 bases map to TRBD2. The CDR3 length is 15 residues. Germline V gene sequence: CDR1 SGHRS, CDR2 YFSETQ. V shed 3 bases, J shed 4 bases, and the junction held 10 bases outside the gene matches. CDR3 bases: TGCGCCAGCAGCTCGCAGGGTCCGGGGGGATACGAGCAGTACTTC. Protein sequence: CASSSQGPGGYEQYF. Full variable domain (rest looked up from reference TRBV5-1 and TRBJ2-7): KAGVTQTPRYLIKTRGQQVTLSCSPISGHRSVSWYQQTPGQGLQFLFEYFSETQRNKGNFPGRFSGRQFSNSRSEMNVSTLELGDSALYLCASSSQGPGGYEQYFGPGTRLTVT.

The chain is built from TRBV5-6 and TRBJ2-5; D might be TRBD1 (6 bases). V was trimmed by 7 bases and J by 8 bases, leaving 12 bases between them. CDR1 and CDR2 (germline): SGHDT, YYEEEE. This CDR3 region has 11 residues. The CDR3, as DNA: TGTGCCAGCGCCGAGGGGGAAACCCAGTACTTC. Amino acids: CASAEGETQYF.

The CDR3 loop is CASSLGTGDFQETQYF. The DNA for the CDR3 is TGTGCCAGCAGCCTTGGGACAGGGGACTTCCAAGAGACCCAGTACTTC. V gene TRBV14 combines with J gene TRBJ2-5, with 10 positions matching TRBD1. The CDR3 is made up of 16 amino acids. The V gene's germline CDR1 is SGHDN and CDR2 FVKESK. J gave up 1 base and V 4 bases, and 6 bases lay outside the gene matches.

The V and J genes are TRBV4-1 and TRBJ2-7, with 12 nucleotides matching TRBD2. V shed 0 bases and J 1 base; nucleotides not matched to a gene: 4. The CDR3 spans 17 residues. The germline V gene has CDR1 MGHRA and CDR2 YSYEKL. CDR3 loop: CASSQEPGTSGSYEQYF. For the CDR3, the DNA is TGCGCCAGCAGCCAAGAACCGGGGACTAGCGGGTCCTACGAGCAGTACTTC.

The CDR3 DNA reads as TGCAGCGGGACAGGGGGCGGCCCCAAAAACATTCAGTACTTC. This encodes CSGTGGGPKNIQYF. This rearrangement joins TRBV29-1 to TRBJ2-4; 11 bases map to TRBD1. Germline V lookup: CDR1 SQVTM, CDR2 ANQGSEA. With 7 bases clipped from V and 2 bases from J, the junction kept 4 bases outside the gene matches. CDR3 size: 14 residues.

The V gene is TRBV19, the J gene TRBJ1-2; 9 positions match TRBD1. Trimming removed 10 bases from V and 4 bases from J; junction bases left unmatched: 7. CDR1 and CDR2 from the germline V gene are LNHDA and SQIVND (reference sequence). The CDR3 runs to 13 residues. In DNA, the CDR3 is TGTGCCACTACAGGGGGCAGGGGCTATGGCTACACCTTC. It encodes CATTGGRGYGYTF.

The chain uses TRBV2 and TRBJ2-1; D gene ambiguous. Trimming cost V 6 bases and J 0 bases, with 15 bases left between them. Germline loops: CDR1 SNHLY, CDR2 FYNNEI. This CDR3 is 16 amino acids long. The CDR3 spells CASRAEIKSSYNEQFF. The DNA for the CDR3 is TGTGCCAGCAGGGCAGAAATTAAAAGCTCCTACAATGAGCAGTTCTTC.

This chain uses TRBV28 with TRBJ1-1, with D uncertain. The germline gives CDR1 MDHEN, CDR2 SYDVKM. This CDR3 is built from 14 residues. The ends were cut back, 1 base at V and 8 bases at J, with 14 bases in the middle. The CDR3 sequence is CASSLYRGNGEAFF. DNA for the CDR3: TGTGCCAGCAGTTTATATCGAGGTAATGGGGAAGCTTTCTTT. The whole variable domain, filled in from reference TRBV28 and TRBJ1-1, reads DVKVTQSSRYLVKRTGEKVFLECVQDMDHENMFWYRQDPGLGLRLIYFSYDVKMKEKGDIPEGYSVSREKKERFSLILESASTNQTSMYLCASSLYRGNGEAFFGQGTRLTVV.

The chain joins TRBV6-5 to TRBJ2-5, with TRBD2 matching over 11 bases. The V gene end was trimmed by 6 bases and the J gene end by 5 bases; junction bases not matched to a gene: 5. CDR3 length: 14 residues. The germline V gene encodes CDR1 MNHEY and CDR2 SVGAGI. The CDR3, as DNA: TGTGCCAGCAGGATGGGACTAGCGGTGGAGACCCAGTACTTC. The encoded protein is CASRMGLAVETQYF.

This chain links TRBV2 with TRBJ1-1; D gene unclear. The germline CDR1 and CDR2 sequences are SNHLY and FYNNEI. Deletions cut 6 bases from V and 4 bases from J, with 12 bases between. CDR3 size: 13 residues. The CDR3 protein is CASREAGSTEAFF. In DNA, the CDR3 is TGTGCCAGCAGAGAGGCGGGAAGCACTGAAGCTTTCTTT.

This clone was detected only a few times. The V and J genes are TRBV27 and TRBJ2-3; 10 bases agree with TRBD2. Germline CDR1 MNHEY, CDR2 SMNVEV (reference sequence). The CDR3 totals 17 residues. V was pared by 2 bases and J by 2 bases, with 7 bases of the junction left unmatched. The CDR3: CASSLGGSGRATDTQYF. CDR3 DNA sequence: TGTGCCAGCAGTTTAGGGGGGAGCGGGAGGGCCACAGATACGCAGTATTTT.

The CDR3 loop is CAISEPGGPNTGELFF. The CDR3 DNA sequence: TGTGCCATCAGTGAGCCGGGGGGACCGAACACCGGGGAGCTGTTTTTT. This chain links TRBV10-3 with TRBJ2-2, with 7 bases fitting TRBD2. The junction had 3 bases not matched to a gene; V was cut back by 2 bases and J by 0 bases. From germline, CDR1 is ENHRY and CDR2 SYGVKD. The CDR3 runs to 16 residues.

V and J are TRBV15 and TRBJ1-4; D is possibly TRBD1 (6 bases). Germline V gives CDR1 LNHNV, CDR2 YYDKDF (reference sequence). V lost 1 base and J 3 bases, leaving 12 bases between the germline ends. The CDR3 length is 16 residues. Written as DNA, the CDR3 is TGTGCCACCAGCAGAGTTCAGGGGCCAGCTAATGAAAAACTGTTTTTT. It yields the protein CATSRVQGPANEKLFF.

The rearrangement uses TRBV5-1 and TRBJ1-1; 9 nucleotides align to TRBD1. V was pared by 2 bases and J by 0 bases, with 2 bases of the junction left unmatched. CDR1 is SGHRS, CDR2 YFSETQ, per germline. CDR3 length: 15 residues. The CDR3: CASSFWDRVNTEAFF. The DNA of the CDR3 is TGCGCCAGCAGCTTTTGGGACAGGGTGAACACTGAAGCTTTCTTT.

This clone appeared a single time. This chain uses TRBV19 with TRBJ2-7, with a weak D call TRBD1 (6 bases). Germline assignment: CDR1 LNHDA and CDR2 SQIVND (reference sequence). This CDR3 has 14 amino acids. V was shortened by 5 bases and J by 2 bases, with 13 bases between the two germline ends. CDR3 protein: CASSVKGDAYEQYF. The DNA of the CDR3 is TGTGCCAGTAGTGTTAAGGGGGACGCCTACGAGCAGTACTTC.

The chain joins TRBV28 to TRBJ2-7; 10 bases are a match to TRBD1. Germline V gene lookup returns CDR1 MDHEN and CDR2 SYDVKM. J lost 8 bases, V lost 4 bases, and 11 bases had no gene match. This CDR3 contains 15 residues. CDR3 region: CASSSNPGQGLKQYF. Here the CDR3 DNA reads TGTGCCAGCAGTTCTAATCCGGGACAGGGGCTCAAGCAGTACTTC.

The chain is built from TRBV7-2 and TRBJ1-1; D ambiguous. Trimming shortened V by 5 bases and J by 1 base, and 17 bases separated the two germline ends. CDR3 length: 16 residues. The V gene's germline CDR1 is SGHTA and CDR2 FQGNSA. The CDR3 DNA is TGTGCCAGCAGCCTTGTAAGCCGGAGGCCGAACACTGAAGCTTTCTTT. Amino acid sequence: CASSLVSRRPNTEAFF.

V usage is TRBV6-5 and J usage is TRBJ1-4; the D gene is possibly TRBD1 (6 bases). Germline CDR1 is MNHEY and CDR2 is SVGAGI. The V end was cut by 2 bases, the J end by 10 bases, with 14 bases between. This CDR3 is 14 amino acids long. The chain's CDR3 is CASSYTGGGGKLFF. The CDR3 DNA reads as TGTGCCAGCAGTTACACGGGGGGCGGGGGAAAACTGTTTTTT.

This sequence joins TRBV2 and TRBJ2-2, with 7 bases that match TRBD1. This CDR3 region has 19 residues. With V trimmed by 2 bases and J by 3 bases, 15 bases remained unmatched. Per the germline V gene, CDR1 is SNHLY and CDR2 is FYNNEI. This chain's CDR3 is CASSEQKIYRGGDTGELFF. As DNA, the CDR3 is TGTGCCAGCAGTGAACAGAAAATTTACAGGGGTGGGGACACCGGGGAGCTGTTTTTT. Combining the CDR3 with reference TRBV2 and TRBJ2-2 gives the whole variable domain EPEVTQTPSHQVTQMGQEVILRCVPISNHLYFYWYRQILGQKVEFLVSFYNNEISEKSEIFDDQFSVERPDGSNFTLKIRSTKLEDSAMYFCASSEQKIYRGGDTGELFFGEGSRLTVL.